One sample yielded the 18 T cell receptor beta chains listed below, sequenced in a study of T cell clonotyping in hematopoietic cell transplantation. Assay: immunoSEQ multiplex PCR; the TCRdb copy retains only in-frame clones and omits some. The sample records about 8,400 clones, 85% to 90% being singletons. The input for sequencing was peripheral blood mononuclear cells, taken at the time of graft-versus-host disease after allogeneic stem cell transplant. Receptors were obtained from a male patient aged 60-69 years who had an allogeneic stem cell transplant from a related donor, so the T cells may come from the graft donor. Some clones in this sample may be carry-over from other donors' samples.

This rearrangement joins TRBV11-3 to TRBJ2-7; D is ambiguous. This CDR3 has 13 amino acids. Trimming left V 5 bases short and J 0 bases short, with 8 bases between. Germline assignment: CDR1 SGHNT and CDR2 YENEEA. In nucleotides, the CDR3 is TGTGCCAGCAGCGGCCGGATCTCCTACGAGCAGTACTTC. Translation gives CASSGRISYEQYF.

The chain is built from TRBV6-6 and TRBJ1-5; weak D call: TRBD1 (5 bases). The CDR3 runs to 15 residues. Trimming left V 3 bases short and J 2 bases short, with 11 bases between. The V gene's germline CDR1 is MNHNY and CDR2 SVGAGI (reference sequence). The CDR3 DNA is TGTGCCAGCAGTTATATAGTGGGGGGCAATCAGCCCCAGCATTTT. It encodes CASSYIVGGNQPQHF.

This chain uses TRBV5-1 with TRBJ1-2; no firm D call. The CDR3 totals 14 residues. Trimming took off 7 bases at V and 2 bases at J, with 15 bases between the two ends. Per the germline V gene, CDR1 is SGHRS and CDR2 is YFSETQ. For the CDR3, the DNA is TGCGCCAGCGGAGAAGGGCGTCAGAACTATGGCTACACCTTC. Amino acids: CASGEGRQNYGYTF.

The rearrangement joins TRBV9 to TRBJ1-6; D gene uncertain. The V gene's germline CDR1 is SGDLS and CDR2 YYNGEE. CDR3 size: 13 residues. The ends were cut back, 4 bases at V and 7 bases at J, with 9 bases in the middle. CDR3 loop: CASSNSWNSPLHF. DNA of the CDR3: TGTGCCAGCAGCAACAGTTGGAATTCACCCCTCCACTTT.

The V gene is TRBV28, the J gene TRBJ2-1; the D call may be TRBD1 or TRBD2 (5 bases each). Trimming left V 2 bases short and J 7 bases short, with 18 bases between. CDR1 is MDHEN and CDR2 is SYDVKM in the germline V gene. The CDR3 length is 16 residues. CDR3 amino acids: CASSLRAGRGGNEQFF. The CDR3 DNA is TGTGCCAGCAGTTTAAGGGCAGGGAGAGGCGGAAATGAGCAGTTCTTC.

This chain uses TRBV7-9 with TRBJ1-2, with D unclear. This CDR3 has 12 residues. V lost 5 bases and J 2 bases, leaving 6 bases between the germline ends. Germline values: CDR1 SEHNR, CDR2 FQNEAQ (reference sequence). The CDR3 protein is CASSRENYGYTF. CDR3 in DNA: TGTGCCAGCAGCCGCGAAAACTATGGCTACACCTTC.

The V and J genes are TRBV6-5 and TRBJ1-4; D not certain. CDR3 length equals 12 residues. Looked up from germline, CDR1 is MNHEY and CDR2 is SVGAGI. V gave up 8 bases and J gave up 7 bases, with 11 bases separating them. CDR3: CASADSAEKLFF. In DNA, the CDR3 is TGTGCCAGCGCTGATTCCGCTGAAAAACTGTTTTTT.

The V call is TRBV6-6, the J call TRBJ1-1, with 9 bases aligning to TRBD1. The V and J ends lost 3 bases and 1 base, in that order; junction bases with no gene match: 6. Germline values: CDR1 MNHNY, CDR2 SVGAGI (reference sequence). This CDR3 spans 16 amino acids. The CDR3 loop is CASSYRDREGNTEAFF. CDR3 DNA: TGTGCCAGCAGTTATCGGGACAGGGAGGGGAACACTGAAGCTTTCTTT.

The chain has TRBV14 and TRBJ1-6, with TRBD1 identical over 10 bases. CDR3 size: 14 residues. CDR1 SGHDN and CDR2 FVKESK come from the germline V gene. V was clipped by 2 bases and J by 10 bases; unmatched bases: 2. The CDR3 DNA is TGTGCCAGCAGCCAATGGACAGGGGGATCACCCCTCCACTTT. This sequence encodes CASSQWTGGSPLHF. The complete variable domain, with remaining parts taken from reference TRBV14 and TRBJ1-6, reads EAGVTQFPSHSVIEKGQTVTLRCDPISGHDNLYWYRRVMGKEIKFLLHFVKESKQDESGMPNNRFLAERTGGTYSTLKVQPAELEDSGVYFCASSQWTGGSPLHFGNGTRLTVT.

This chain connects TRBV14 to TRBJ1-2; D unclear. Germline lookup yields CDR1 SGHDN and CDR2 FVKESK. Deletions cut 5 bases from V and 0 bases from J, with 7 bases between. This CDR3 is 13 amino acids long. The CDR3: CASSSGTNYGYTF. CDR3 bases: TGTGCCAGCAGCAGCGGTACTAACTATGGCTACACCTTC.

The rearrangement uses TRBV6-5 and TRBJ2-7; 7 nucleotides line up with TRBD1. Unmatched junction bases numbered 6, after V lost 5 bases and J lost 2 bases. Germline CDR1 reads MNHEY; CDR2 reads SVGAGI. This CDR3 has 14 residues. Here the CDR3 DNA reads TGTGCCAGCAGTCAAGGGGACAGTACCTACGAGCAGTACTTC. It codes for CASSQGDSTYEQYF.

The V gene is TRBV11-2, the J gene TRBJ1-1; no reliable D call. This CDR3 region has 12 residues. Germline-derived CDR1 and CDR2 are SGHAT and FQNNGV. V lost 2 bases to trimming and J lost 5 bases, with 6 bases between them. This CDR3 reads CASSLFDTEAFF. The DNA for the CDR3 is TGTGCCAGCAGCTTATTCGATACTGAAGCTTTCTTT.

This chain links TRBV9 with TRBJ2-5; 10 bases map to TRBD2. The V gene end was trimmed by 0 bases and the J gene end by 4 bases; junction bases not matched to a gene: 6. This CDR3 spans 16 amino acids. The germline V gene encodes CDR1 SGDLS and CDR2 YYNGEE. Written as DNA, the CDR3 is TGTGCCAGCAGCGTAGGAACAGCGGGGGGGGGAGAGACCCAGTACTTC. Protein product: CASSVGTAGGGETQYF. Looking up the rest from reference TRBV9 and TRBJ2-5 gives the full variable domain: DSGVTQTPKHLITATGQRVTLRCSPRSGDLSVYWYQQSLDQGLQFLIQYYNGEERAKGNILERFSAQQFPDLHSELNLSSLELGDSALYFCASSVGTAGGGETQYFGPGTRLLVL.

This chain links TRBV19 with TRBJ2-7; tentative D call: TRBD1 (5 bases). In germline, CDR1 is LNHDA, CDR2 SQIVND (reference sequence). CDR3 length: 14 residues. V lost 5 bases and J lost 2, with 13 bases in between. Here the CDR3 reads CASSARVRAYEQYF. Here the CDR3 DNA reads TGTGCCAGTAGTGCCCGGGTCAGGGCCTACGAGCAGTACTTC.

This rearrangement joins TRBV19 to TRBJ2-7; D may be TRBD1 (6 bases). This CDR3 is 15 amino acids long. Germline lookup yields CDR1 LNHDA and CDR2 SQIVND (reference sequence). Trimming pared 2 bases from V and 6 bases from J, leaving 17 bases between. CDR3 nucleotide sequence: TGTGCCAGTAGTATACCATCAGGGGCGCTTGCCGAGCAGTACTTC. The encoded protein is CASSIPSGALAEQYF.

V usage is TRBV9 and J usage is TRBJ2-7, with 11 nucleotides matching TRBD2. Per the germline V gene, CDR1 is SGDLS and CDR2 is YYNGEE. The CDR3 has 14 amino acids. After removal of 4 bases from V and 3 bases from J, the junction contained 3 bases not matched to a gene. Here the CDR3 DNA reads TGTGCCAGCAGCCAAACTAGCGGGAGCTACGAGCAGTACTTC. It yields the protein CASSQTSGSYEQYF.

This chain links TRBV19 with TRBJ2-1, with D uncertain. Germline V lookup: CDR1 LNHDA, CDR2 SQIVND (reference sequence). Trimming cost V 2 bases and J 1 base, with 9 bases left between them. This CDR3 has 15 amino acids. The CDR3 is CASSITQESYNEQFF. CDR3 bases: TGTGCCAGTAGTATAACGCAGGAATCCTACAATGAGCAGTTCTTC.

DNA of the CDR3: TGTGCCAGCAGCCAAGTGGCAGGCACCTACGAGCAGTACTTC. Its translation: CASSQVAGTYEQYF. The chain couples TRBV4-2 to TRBJ2-7; D is ambiguous. The CDR3 extends over 14 amino acids. From germline, CDR1 is LGHNA and CDR2 YNFKEQ. V lost 1 base and J lost 2, with 9 bases in between.